A single sample is the source of the 27 T cell receptor beta chains below, sequenced in a study of shared clonotypes between healthy human individuals. Only CD45RO-negative cells positively selected for CCR7 counted as naive CD8 cells, so terminally differentiated effector memory CD45RA+ cells were excluded. Method: immunoSEQ multiplex PCR; TCRdb's copy keeps in-frame clones and lacks some. The table records around 580,000 clones, roughly 98% of them present only once. Sample: naive CD8+ T cells sorted from blood. The receptors shown here come from a man aged 30 to 45 in good health.

The rearrangement uses TRBV18 and TRBJ2-3; either TRBD1 or TRBD2 may fit D (5 bases each). The CDR3 consists of 15 residues. Per germline, CDR1 KGHSH and CDR2 LQKENI. V lost 8 bases, J lost 1 base, and 16 bases lay in between. The CDR3 nucleotides are TGTGCCAGCGAAAGTTTGGGGGTAGGCACAGATACGCAGTATTTT. Encoded protein: CASESLGVGTDTQYF.

This clone was picked up a small number of times. The J gene is TRBJ2-7, the V gene TRBV19; D is unclear. The CDR3 is 14 residues long. V dropped 7 bases and J dropped 2 bases, with 15 bases sitting between them. CDR1 is LNHDA, CDR2 SQIVND, per germline (reference sequence). The CDR3 DNA reads TGTGCCAGTAACCGGTTCTTAGGGCCCTACGAGCAGTACTTC. Translated, it gives CASNRFLGPYEQYF.

The J gene is TRBJ2-1, the V gene TRBV13, with a tentative D call TRBD1 (6 bases). The germline V and J ends were trimmed by 3 bases and 6 bases, with 9 bases remaining between them. Germline V lookup: CDR1 PRHDT, CDR2 FYEKMQ (reference sequence). The CDR3 is 13 residues long. The CDR3 spells CASSFWGRNEQFF. CDR3 DNA sequence: TGTGCCAGCAGCTTTTGGGGGCGCAATGAGCAGTTCTTC.

The chain uses TRBV11-2 and TRBJ2-1; a possible D gene is TRBD2 (6 bases). Trimming cost V 5 bases and J 4 bases, with 15 bases left between them. Germline lookup yields CDR1 SGHAT and CDR2 FQNNGV. The CDR3 loop spans 15 amino acids. CDR3 loop: CASSLDRAGYNEQFF. The CDR3 nucleotides are TGTGCCAGCAGCCTTGATCGGGCGGGGTACAATGAGCAGTTCTTC.

Written as DNA, the CDR3 is TGTGCCAGGGAAGGGACAGCCCAAGGGTTGGAGCAGTACTTC. As protein: CAREGTAQGLEQYF. The V and J genes are TRBV2 and TRBJ2-7; 7 nucleotides agree with TRBD1. The CDR3 is 14 residues long. Per germline, CDR1 SNHLY and CDR2 FYNNEI. J gave up 7 bases and V 9 bases, and 15 bases lay outside the gene matches. Based on the CDR3 plus reference TRBV2 and TRBJ2-7, the full variable domain is EPEVTQTPSHQVTQMGQEVILRCVPISNHLYFYWYRQILGQKVEFLVSFYNNEISEKSEIFDDQFSVERPDGSNFTLKIRSTKLEDSAMYFCAREGTAQGLEQYFGPGTRLTVT.

The chain recombines TRBV9 with TRBJ2-1; D call uncertain. Trimming cost V 10 bases and J 5 bases, with 7 bases left between them. CDR1 and CDR2 (germline): SGDLS, YYNGEE. CDR3 size: 10 residues. The CDR3 sequence is CASGHNEQFF. The CDR3 DNA is TGTGCCTCAGGCCACAATGAGCAGTTCTTC.

The chain is built from TRBV7-9 and TRBJ2-2; D gene uncertain. This CDR3 region has 17 residues. The V gene lost 1 base and the J gene lost 5 bases, with 17 bases spanning the gap. Looked up from germline, CDR1 is SEHNR and CDR2 is FQNEAQ (reference sequence). CDR3 in amino acids: CASSLGIGVRGTGELFF. The CDR3 DNA reads as TGTGCCAGCAGCTTAGGAATCGGAGTCCGTGGAACCGGGGAGCTGTTTTTT. The full variable domain, rest sourced from reference TRBV7-9 and TRBJ2-2, is DTGVSQNPRHKITKRGQNVTFRCDPISEHNRLYWYRQTLGQGPEFLTYFQNEAQLEKSRLLSDRFSAERPKGSFSTLEIQRTEQGDSAMYLCASSLGIGVRGTGELFFGEGSRLTVL.

The chain couples TRBV15 to TRBJ2-1; 11 nucleotides agree with TRBD2. V gave up 10 bases and J gave up 8 bases; unmatched junction bases: 7. Germline lookup yields CDR1 LNHNV and CDR2 YYDKDF (reference sequence). The CDR3 has 13 amino acids. DNA for the CDR3: TGTGCCATCGGGACTAGCGGTTTGGATGAGCAGTTCTTC. Its translation is CAIGTSGLDEQFF.

This chain links TRBV7-9 with TRBJ2-1, with TRBD2 identical over 7 bases. V gave up 2 bases and J gave up 7 bases; unmatched junction bases: 2. The CDR3 loop spans 13 amino acids. CDR1 is SEHNR, CDR2 FQNEAQ, per germline (reference sequence). The CDR3 bases are TGTGCCAGCAGCTTACGGGGAGGGAATGAGCAGTTCTTC. Its protein product is CASSLRGGNEQFF.

This chain links TRBV29-1 with TRBJ2-3; 8 bases fit TRBD2. The V segment lost 6 bases and the J segment 2 bases; nucleotides outside the gene matches: 7. Per germline, CDR1 SQVTM and CDR2 ANQGSEA. The CDR3 has 14 amino acids. The CDR3, as DNA: TGCAGCGTATGGAGCGGGAGAGACACAGATACGCAGTATTTT. This sequence encodes CSVWSGRDTDTQYF.

J is TRBJ2-1 and V is TRBV7-9, with D unresolved. The germline V gene has CDR1 SEHNR and CDR2 FQNEAQ (reference sequence). The CDR3 runs 13 residues. The ends were cut back, 0 bases at V and 12 bases at J, with 12 bases in the middle. This CDR3 is CASSLASEWAQFF. In DNA form, the CDR3 reads TGTGCCAGCAGCTTAGCGTCAGAGTGGGCGCAGTTCTTC.

V gene TRBV21-1 combines with J gene TRBJ2-3; TRBD2, as called in the table, went unchecked against the DNA. TRBV21-1 is noted as a pseudogene. This CDR3 has 23 amino acids. The CDR3 DNA sequence: TGTGCCAGCAGCACCCCTCGACTTCTAGGAAAGCGGGAGGGCGAACAAAGCACAGATACGCAGTATTTT. It translates to CASSTPRLLGKREGEQSTDTQYF.

This chain joins TRBV4-3 and TRBJ2-1, with 7 bases aligning to TRBD2. Germline assignment: CDR1 LGHNA and CDR2 YSLEER. The CDR3 sequence is 15 residues long. Trimming cost V 5 bases and J 5 bases; bases outside gene matches: 9. CDR3 in amino acids: CASSVGLGLNNEQFF. CDR3 nucleotide sequence: TGCGCCAGCAGCGTTGGACTAGGCCTTAACAATGAGCAGTTCTTC.

The rearrangement joins TRBV29-1 to TRBJ1-4; 9 nucleotides line up with TRBD1. This CDR3 spans 14 amino acids. Per germline, CDR1 SQVTM and CDR2 ANQGSEA. V was pared by 2 bases and J by 5 bases, with 3 bases of the junction left unmatched. CDR3 residues: CSVEFGTGNEKLFF. The CDR3 coding sequence is TGCAGCGTTGAATTTGGGACAGGGAATGAAAAACTGTTTTTT.

The V and J genes are TRBV29-1 and TRBJ2-7; 7 bases are a match to TRBD1. Germline V CDR1 and CDR2: SQVTM, ANQGSEA. The V and J ends lost 4 bases and 1 base, in that order; junction bases with no gene match: 13. The CDR3 totals 16 residues. CDR3 in DNA: TGCAGCGTTGCGGGGACAGAAAAGTTTAGATCCTACGAGCAGTACTTC. Translated: CSVAGTEKFRSYEQYF.

This chain links TRBV28 with TRBJ2-7; D is unresolved. Germline V CDR1 and CDR2: MDHEN, SYDVKM. With 10 bases removed from V and 0 bases from J, the gap between germline ends came to 13 bases. The CDR3 covers 13 residues. The CDR3 sequence is CATRTGSSYEQYF. As DNA, the CDR3 is TGTGCCACGCGCACGGGCTCCTCCTACGAGCAGTACTTC.

The chain has TRBV13 and TRBJ2-1, with D perhaps TRBD2 (6 bases). Trimming pared 4 bases from V and 6 bases from J, leaving 16 bases between. CDR3 length: 15 residues. Germline V CDR1 and CDR2: PRHDT, FYEKMQ (reference sequence). This CDR3 reads CASSSAGLTSNEQFF. The CDR3 coding sequence is TGTGCCAGCAGCTCAGCGGGCCTTACCAGCAATGAGCAGTTCTTC.

The chain joins TRBV7-2 to TRBJ2-7; 10 bases are a match to TRBD2. CDR1 and CDR2 (germline): SGHTA, FQGNSA. This CDR3 spans 15 amino acids. V lost 5 bases, J lost 2 bases, and 6 bases stayed unmatched. DNA for the CDR3: TGTGCCAGCAGCACCCCGGGACTAGCGACCTACGAGCAGTACTTC. It yields the protein CASSTPGLATYEQYF.

The genes are TRBV28 and TRBJ2-3; no reliable D call. Trimming left V 2 bases short and J 0 bases short, with 12 bases between. The CDR3 consists of 16 residues. CDR1 and CDR2 from the germline V gene are MDHEN and SYDVKM. The CDR3 is CASSLGTAYSTDTQYF. As DNA, the CDR3 is TGTGCCAGCAGTTTAGGCACAGCTTATAGCACAGATACGCAGTATTTT.

The V and J genes are TRBV29-1 and TRBJ2-1; 10 nucleotides line up with TRBD2. Per the germline V gene, CDR1 is SQVTM and CDR2 is ANQGSEA. The CDR3 has 11 amino acids. J lost 11 bases, V lost 6 bases, and 4 bases had no gene match. The CDR3 DNA reads TGCAGCGTAGGGACTAGCGAGAAGCAGTTCTTC. Its protein product is CSVGTSEKQFF.

V is TRBV30 and J is TRBJ1-5, with D unclear. Deletions cut 0 bases from V and 4 bases from J, with 4 bases between. Germline CDR1 is GTSNPN and CDR2 is SVGIG (reference sequence). The CDR3 loop spans 12 amino acids. CDR3: CAWSVGNQPQHF. CDR3 coding DNA: TGTGCCTGGAGTGTAGGAAATCAGCCCCAGCATTTT.

The CDR3 sequence: CSVGGNSPYEQYF. The CDR3 nucleotides read TGCAGCGTTGGGGGAAACAGTCCCTACGAGCAGTACTTC. The rearrangement links TRBV29-1 to TRBJ2-7; no reliable D call. Trimming removed 4 bases at V and 2 bases at J, with 12 bases between. This CDR3 is built from 13 residues. The germline V gene encodes CDR1 SQVTM and CDR2 ANQGSEA.

The rearrangement uses TRBV5-1 and TRBJ2-1; D is unclear. Looked up from germline, CDR1 is SGHRS and CDR2 is YFSETQ. Deletions cut 5 bases from V and 8 bases from J, with 20 bases between. The CDR3 contains 15 residues. The CDR3 bases are TGCGCCAGCAGACAAGACCCGAGAAGTTCCGATGAGCAGTTCTTC. Its translation is CASRQDPRSSDEQFF.

This clone showed up just once. The chain combines TRBV5-8 with TRBJ1-2; no reliable D call. CDR1 is SGHTS, CDR2 YDEGEE, per germline. This CDR3 has 15 residues. Trimming shortened V by 4 bases and J by 4 bases, and 17 bases separated the two germline ends. CDR3: CASSAPGIDVYGYTF. CDR3 bases: TGTGCCAGCAGCGCCCCGGGGATCGACGTCTATGGCTACACCTTC.

The chain couples TRBV29-1 to TRBJ1-5; the D gene is possibly TRBD1 (5 bases). The CDR3 sequence is 12 residues long. Germline CDR1 is SQVTM and CDR2 is ANQGSEA. V gave up 6 bases and J gave up 7 bases, with 13 bases separating them. CDR3 coding DNA: TGCAGCGTGGGACGATTAGGGCAGCCCCAGCATTTT. Residues: CSVGRLGQPQHF.

The chain carries TRBV4-2 and TRBJ1-4; D uncertain. Between the trimmed V and J ends, which lost 0 bases and 5 bases, there was a span of 13 bases. The CDR3 totals 16 residues. Germline CDR1 and CDR2: LGHNA and YNFKEQ. The CDR3: CASSQDRQALNEKLFF. CDR3 nucleotide sequence: TGTGCCAGCAGCCAAGATCGGCAGGCGCTAAATGAAAAACTGTTTTTT.

The J gene is TRBJ2-5, the V gene TRBV25-1; D gene unclear. V shed 4 bases and J shed 0 bases, with 15 bases lying between them. The CDR3 is 16 amino acids. CDR1 and CDR2 (germline): MGHDK, SYGVNS. CDR3 residues: CASSVDGSYYQETQYF. CDR3 bases: TGTGCCAGCAGTGTTGACGGATCATACTACCAAGAGACCCAGTACTTC.